The present T cell receptor beta chain was sequenced within a study of OX40 agonist ivuxolimab in advanced cancers. Background on the study: Previous treatment with anti-PD-1, anti-PD-L1 or anti-CTLA-4 therapy was allowed; 30% to 50% had received some.

TCRdb keeps only in-frame clones here, not all; method: immunoSEQ multiplex PCR. The sample has approximately 22,000 clones; 80% to 90% are singletons. General study points: Among the nonresponders, some also had low normalized T-cell clonal expansion.

On this clone: What it recognizes is unknown.

Germline V gives CDR1 PRHDT, CDR2 FYEKMQ (reference sequence). This CDR3 contains 16 residues. The V end was cut by 3 bases, the J end by 2 bases, with 14 bases between. This TCR derives from an adult with an advanced solid tumor such as melanoma, head and neck, liver or kidney cancer. V and J are TRBV13 and TRBJ1-3; D remains unclear. The source was CD4+ or CD8+ T cells sorted from blood, collected in a trial of the OX40 agonist ivuxolimab. CDR3 loop: CASSLREGGPGNTIYF. CDR3 coding DNA: TGTGCCAGCAGCTTGCGGGAGGGAGGTCCTGGAAACACCATATATTTT.